This T cell receptor (beta chain) came from a study of cytomegalovirus exposure and HLA in healthy donors. This CDR3 region has 15 residues. Germline V gene lookup returns CDR1 SGHNT and CDR2 YYREEE (reference sequence). With V trimmed by 0 bases and J by 2 bases, 4 bases remained unmatched. The PCR used 60 Vbeta and 13 Jbeta primers. Sequenced by immunoSEQ multiplex PCR; TCRdb stores in-frame clones only, minus some. The data show around 150,000 clones, approximately 82% seen once. In its sample, this clone was seen a few times. Its antigen is undetermined. Whole-study findings and limits: Presence/absence comparisons presumed near-even sequencing depth among donors. Later analysis showed TCR association rates varying by HLA locus, highest for DRB1 and lowest for HLA-C. Among the CMV-associated chains, a few were confirmed in vitro as specific for CMV antigens.

Sequenced sample: PBMCs. This rearrangement joins TRBV5-4 to TRBJ1-2; TRBD1 matches at 7 bases. This TCR was recovered from a man aged 30 to 45 in good health and CMV-seropositive. In nucleotides, the CDR3 is TGTGCCAGCAGCTTGGGCGACAGGGCAAACTATGGCTACACCTTC. It specifies CASSLGDRANYGYTF.